This paragraph reports one T cell receptor beta chain. These data are taken from a study of T-cell memory formation after mild COVID-19. Trimming shortened V by 4 bases and J by 8 bases, and 14 bases separated the two germline ends. Germline CDR1 SGHTA, CDR2 FQGTGA. This CDR3 is 13 amino acids long. In TCRdb, the 5' RACE reads were re-called with MiXCR into one record per CDR3 protein. The sample carries a few hundred thousand distinct CDR3 sequences, roughly 8.2% recorded once. The sequenced material came from PBMCs or a T cell subset sorted from them (not recorded which). The chain uses TRBV7-3 and TRBJ1-2; the D is unclear. This TCR derives from a man aged 18-30 years who had mild COVID-19 (a few samples of this study predate the infection). Cell type and time point are not known. The CDR3 DNA follows: TGTGCCAGCAGCTCCGGCGGGGTCGGCGGCTACACCTTC. Translated: CASSSGGVGGYTF.